Listed below are T cell receptor beta chains from one sample, sequenced in a study of T cell changes during pregnancy in multiple sclerosis. Repertoires were generated with immunoSEQ multiplex PCR, while TCRdb's copy carries only in-frame clones and drops some. The sample shows roughly 63,000 clones, 90% of them seen only once. Sequencing used peripheral blood, obtained in the second trimester of pregnancy. All receptors derive from a female donor in good health, enrolled as a control in a pregnancy study. The CDR3 runs from the conserved cysteine through the conserved F or W. Fields, in order: clone size, J gene, V gene, D gene, CDR3 DNA, CDR3 protein. A D gene is named only where the DNA matches it firmly. Clone sizes are given selectively: once, few, many, or a class where the clone is expanded.

-	TRBJ1-5	TRBV7-3	TRBD1	TGTGCCAGCAGCCCGACAGGGGTGGGCGGCAATCAGCCCCAGCATTTT	CASSPTGVGGNQPQHF
-	TRBJ2-1	TRBV6-5	TRBD2	TGTGCCAGCAGTCTTAGCGGGAGACCCTACAATGAGCAGTTCTTC	CASSLSGRPYNEQFF
-	TRBJ2-5	TRBV19	-	TGTGCCAGTAGTAAAACTCAAGAGACCCAGTACTTC	CASSKTQETQYF
-	TRBJ2-1	TRBV10-3	-	TGTGCCATCAGTGAGGCGGGTTACTACAATGAGCAGTTCTTC	CAISEAGYYNEQFF
-	TRBJ2-1	TRBV7-7	TRBD1	TGTGCTAGCAGCTTAGGGACAGGGAAGATGGATGAGCAGTTCTTC	CASSLGTGKMDEQFF
-	TRBJ1-1	TRBV6-6	-	TGTGCCAGCAGTACCCGAGATAGGAACACTGAAGCTTTCTTT	CASSTRDRNTEAFF
-	TRBJ1-3	TRBV7-2	-	TGTGCCAGCAGCCCAATCGGGAGTGCGGGAAACACCATATATTTT	CASSPIGSAGNTIYF
-	TRBJ2-5	TRBV2	-	TGTGCCAGCAGAGAAGGCGTAGCTGAGACCCAGTACTTC	CASREGVAETQYF
once	TRBJ1-4	TRBV7-8	-	TGTGCCAGCAGCTTTGGCGGAGAGGGTTGTTTTTTT	CASSFGGEGCFF
once	TRBJ1-4	TRBV5-8	TRBD1	TGTGCCAGCAGCTTCTCGGACAGGCATAATGAAAAACTGTTTTTT	CASSFSDRHNEKLFF
once	TRBJ2-5	TRBV2	TRBD2	TGTGCCAGCAGTGATAGCGGGGGCCGCTATGGGACCCAGTACTTC	CASSDSGGRYGTQYF
-	TRBJ1-1	TRBV19	-	TGTGCCAGTAGTATGGGGAGGGGCACTGAAGCTTTCTTT	CASSMGRGTEAFF
-	TRBJ2-7	TRBV13	-	TGTGCCAGCAGCCCCGGGAGTACGACCTACGAGCAGTACTTC	CASSPGSTTYEQYF
-	TRBJ1-1	TRBV15	-	TGTGCCACCAGCCGCGGCGGAGGGACTGCCACTGAAGCTTTCTTT	CATSRGGGTATEAFF
-	TRBJ2-1	TRBV5-1	TRBD2	TGCGCCAGCTGCGGGGGGGGACTAGCCTACAATGAGCAGTTCTTC	CASCGGGLAYNEQFF
once	TRBJ2-1	TRBV4-1	TRBD2	TGCGCCAGCAGCCAAGATCGGGGGACTAGCTACAATGAGCAGTTCTTC	CASSQDRGTSYNEQFF
-	TRBJ2-7	TRBV29-1	-	TGCAGCGTTTCAGGGGACCTTACCTACGAGCAGTACTTC	CSVSGDLTYEQYF
-	TRBJ1-5	TRBV6-1	-	TGTGCCAGCAGCTCAGGGGAGTTTCAGCCCCAGCATTTT	CASSSGEFQPQHF
-	TRBJ2-1	TRBV5-1	TRBD1	TGCGCCAGCAGCTTAGGACAGGGGTCCTACAATGAGCAGTTCTTC	CASSLGQGSYNEQFF
-	TRBJ2-1	TRBV2	TRBD2	TGTGCCAGCAGTATACTAGCGGGACCATGGGGTGAGCAGTTCTTC	CASSILAGPWGEQFF
-	TRBJ1-4	TRBV15	-	TGTGCCACGCAGTCCCGCAGGGCTGGGGGGAGTGAAAAACTGTTTTTT	CATQSRRAGGSEKLFF
-	TRBJ2-3	TRBV5-5	TRBD2	TGTGCCAGCAGCCGCCGACTAGCGGGGGGCTCAGATACGCAGTATTTT	CASSRRLAGGSDTQYF
once	TRBJ1-4	TRBV7-2	-	TGTGCCAGCAGCTTCGGGAGGGGGTATAATGAAAAACTGTTTTTT	CASSFGRGYNEKLFF
-	TRBJ2-3	TRBV27	TRBD2	TGTGCCAGCAGGGGGACTAGCGGGAGGGCGGATACGCAGTATTTT	CASRGTSGRADTQYF
once	TRBJ2-1	TRBV10-3	TRBD2	TGTGCCATCAGTGAGTCAGCGGGGGGGCCCCCATATGAGCAGTTCTTC	CAISESAGGPPYEQFF
-	TRBJ1-1	TRBV11-2	TRBD1	TGTGCCAGCAGCCCTCGACAGGGGACTTCTGAAGCTTTCTTT	CASSPRQGTSEAFF
-	TRBJ2-2	TRBV7-9	-	TGTGCCAGCGGCACTGCGAGGGCCGGGGAGCTGTTTTTT	CASGTARAGELFF
-	TRBJ2-1	TRBV19	-	TGTGCCAGTACGGTGTCTAGCGCCCACAATGAGCAGTTCTTC	CASTVSSAHNEQFF
-	TRBJ1-1	TRBV6-1	-	TGTGCCAGCAGTGAAGGCCCGCGAACCGTGAACACTGAAGCTTTCTTT	CASSEGPRTVNTEAFF
once	TRBJ1-3	TRBV5-6	-	TGTGCCAGCAGCCCCCAACGGCGCAGGGCTGGAAACACCATATATTTT	CASSPQRRRAGNTIYF
-	TRBJ1-2	TRBV18	TRBD1	TGTGCCAGCTCACCACCGGGGAAGGGACAGGGCCTACCTAACTATGGCTACACCTTC	CASSPPGKGQGLPNYGYTF
-	TRBJ2-1	TRBV5-1	TRBD2	TGCGCCAGCAGCTGGACTAGCGGGGGATACAATGAGCAGTTCTTC	CASSWTSGGYNEQFF
-	TRBJ1-4	TRBV21-1	-	TGTGCCAGGTCGACAGGGAAGGAAAAACTGTTTTTT	CARSTGKEKLFF
-	TRBJ1-2	TRBV9	-	TGTGCCAGCAGCATCACGTGGACAGCGTTGGAACGCACCTTC	CASSITWTALERTF
-	TRBJ1-2	TRBV4-1	-	TGCGCCAGCAGCCGCCAGACAGAGAGCTATGGCTACACCTTC	CASSRQTESYGYTF
-	TRBJ2-2	TRBV28	TRBD1	TGTGCCAGTTGTAGTCCGGGACAGGGGGCCGGGGAGCTGTTTTTT	CASCSPGQGAGELFF
-	TRBJ2-7	TRBV5-6	-	TGTGCCAGCAGTTTCGTCGGGAACTACGAGCAGTACTTC	CASSFVGNYEQYF
few	TRBJ2-1	TRBV5-6	TRBD2	TGTGCCAGCAGCCCCATACCCGGGACTAGACTCAGCTCCTACAATGAGCAGTTCTTC	CASSPIPGTRLSSYNEQFF
-	TRBJ1-1	TRBV2	TRBD1	TGTGCCAGCAGTGAACGCAGGGGGAGGACTGAAGCTTTCTTT	CASSERRGRTEAFF
once	TRBJ2-3	TRBV7-9	TRBD2	TGTGCCAGCAGCTACCGACCGGGACTAGCGGGGGCGGATACGCAGTATTTT	CASSYRPGLAGADTQYF
-	TRBJ2-3	TRBV18	-	TGTGCCAGCTCACCCACCTCGGGGGATACGCAGTATTTT	CASSPTSGDTQYF
-	TRBJ1-3	TRBV28	-	TGTGCCAGCAGCGCCCCCGGGAGGGGAAACACCATATATTTT	CASSAPGRGNTIYF
-	TRBJ2-2	TRBV7-3	-	TGTGCCAGCAGCTTAAACACGGGACTCACCGGGGAGCTGTTTTTT	CASSLNTGLTGELFF
-	TRBJ2-3	TRBV29-1	-	TGCAGCGTTGGCGCACTAGTCCCCCTCACTGATACGCAGTATTTT	CSVGALVPLTDTQYF
-	TRBJ1-1	TRBV9	-	TGTGCCAGCAGCGGTGCTCAGGGGGAAGCTTTCTTT	CASSGAQGEAFF
-	TRBJ2-4	TRBV7-2	TRBD2	TGTGCCAGCAGCATTAGCGGGGGGCAACTAGCCAAAAACATTCAGTACTTC	CASSISGGQLAKNIQYF
-	TRBJ2-1	TRBV7-9	-	TGTGCCAGCAGCTTAGTGGGAGGAGACAATGAGCAGTTCTTC	CASSLVGGDNEQFF
-	TRBJ2-7	TRBV6-5	-	TGTGCCAGCAGTTACGATTTCGGAGGCGAGCAGTACTTC	CASSYDFGGEQYF
-	TRBJ1-6	TRBV13	-	TGTGCCAGCAGCAAAAAGAACAGTCATTCACCCCTCCACTTT	CASSKKNSHSPLHF
-	TRBJ1-1	TRBV7-9	-	TGTGCCAGCAGCCAGCGGAGGGCGGGCACTGAAGCTTTCTTT	CASSQRRAGTEAFF
-	TRBJ2-2	TRBV7-2	-	TGTGCCAGCAGTCCCGGCTCGCGGGCCACCGGGGAGCTGTTTTTT	CASSPGSRATGELFF
-	TRBJ2-1	TRBV27	-	TGTGCCAGCAGTTTACACCACCGGAGAGGAAACAATGAGCAGTTCTTC	CASSLHHRRGNNEQFF
-	TRBJ1-1	TRBV6-1	-	TGTGCCAGCAGTGTTGCCGTCGATGCGCCCGAAGCTTTCTTT	CASSVAVDAPEAFF